This T cell receptor beta chain originates from a study of beta chain features in type 1 diabetes. Trimming at V came to 0 bases and at J to 7 bases, leaving 5 bases not matched to a gene. Germline V gene lookup returns CDR1 GTSNPN and CDR2 SVGIG (reference sequence). The CDR3 consists of 14 residues. Sequenced material consisted of expressed TCRB transcripts (all of the isolated RNA was reverse transcribed). Repertoires were generated with immunoSEQ multiplex PCR, while TCRdb's copy carries only in-frame clones and drops some. This table holds under 450,000 clones, over 11% found once. The TCR sequence derives from a man aged 25 to 45 in good health. The chain links TRBV30 to TRBJ1-5; 8 nucleotides match TRBD1. The sample was naive CD4+ T cells from blood. CDR3 in DNA: TGTGCCTGGAGTGTACAGGGGGGAGGGCAGCCCCAGCATTTT. Protein product: CAWSVQGGGQPQHF.